This T cell receptor (beta chain) comes out of a study of cytomegalovirus exposure and HLA in healthy donors. The PCR was carried out with 60 Vbeta primers and 13 Jbeta primers. The protocol was immunoSEQ multiplex PCR, while the TCRdb copy is restricted to in-frame clones and leaves out a portion. This table has around 120,000 clones, approximately 80% appearing once. Donors had nominal health at sampling but likely had unrecorded immune exposures. In the case of this clone: The antigen is undetermined.

The ends lost 2 bases at V and 2 bases at J; junction bases unmatched: 12. The CDR3 runs 17 residues. The germline CDR1 and CDR2 sequences are GTSNPN and SVGIG (reference sequence). Study-wide findings and caveats: Rarity characterized most TCR sequences, yet some public TCRs appeared in many donors. In an earlier analysis, most TCR beta V segments were productive about 87% or about 30% of the time.

The chain joins TRBV30 to TRBJ2-7, with TRBD1 identical over 10 bases. The TCR originated in a woman aged 40 to 50 in good health and CMV-seropositive. The specimen was PBMCs. CDR3 residues: CAWSPPRRDRGTYEQYF. CDR3 DNA sequence: TGTGCCTGGAGTCCACCACGCCGGGACAGGGGAACCTACGAGCAGTACTTC.